This T cell receptor beta chain was sequenced in a study of radiotherapy plus CTLA-4 blockade in lung cancer. Sequencing used immunoSEQ multiplex PCR; TCRdb keeps in-frame clones, though not all of them. Here the sample spans tens of thousands of clones, approximately 76% being singletons. Trimming removed 1 base from V and 5 bases from J, with 10 bases in between. Germline assignment: CDR1 SGHDT and CDR2 YYEEEE. This CDR3 is built from 13 residues. This rearrangement joins TRBV5-6 to TRBJ2-7; perhaps TRBD1 as D (6 bases). The clonotype originates from a human donor with non-small cell lung cancer whose response to radiotherapy plus ipilimumab could not be evaluated. Some clones in this sample may be carry-over from other donors' samples. The specimen comprised peripheral blood, sampled from a patient treated with radiotherapy plus ipilimumab. CDR3 DNA sequence: TGTGCCAGCAGCTTGCAGGACAGCAACGAGCAGTACTTC. It is translated as CASSLQDSNEQYF.